This TCR beta chain is drawn from a study of blood T cell repertoires in COVID-19. As for the study in general: Donors in the United States, Italy and Spain gave samples during acute or convalescent COVID-19.

In germline, CDR1 is MNHEY, CDR2 SVGEGT. The V and J ends lost 0 bases and 6 bases, in that order; junction bases with no gene match: 10. This CDR3 is 16 amino acids long. This table comes from immunoSEQ multiplex PCR, and its TCRdb copy is limited to in-frame clones, with some not included. This repertoire shows 400,000 to 450,000 clones, roughly 89% found once; its top ten account for under 1.5%. The chain has TRBV6-2 or TRBV6-3 and TRBJ2-7; the match to TRBD2 covers 8 bases. The clonotype was recovered from a woman aged 30 to 39 with active or convalescent COVID-19. The source material was peripheral blood. Here the CDR3 DNA reads TGTGCCAGCAGTTACTCGATTTTCCGGGGGGGCCCCGAGCAGTACTTC. This encodes CASSYSIFRGGPEQYF.